A single sample is the source of the 16 T cell receptor beta chains below, sequenced in a study of sequential checkpoint blockade in melanoma. Treatment meaning: randomized to nivolumab then ipilimumab (arm A) or the reverse (arm B). The protocol was immunoSEQ multiplex PCR, while the TCRdb copy is restricted to in-frame clones and leaves out a portion. The sample has around 37,000 clones, approximately 30% seen once. The starting material was tumor tissue (inferred from file names), obtained from a patient given nivolumab and ipilimumab in sequence. The receptors here all came from a human donor with melanoma.

This rearrangement joins TRBV11-3 to TRBJ2-7; D is possibly TRBD2 (5 bases). CDR1 and CDR2 (germline): SGHNT, YENEEA. The V end lost 5 bases, the J end lost 0 bases, and 11 bases lay between the germline ends. This CDR3 comprises 14 residues. The CDR3 loop reads CASSRTSHSYEQYF. The CDR3 nucleotides read TGTGCCAGCAGCCGGACTTCTCACTCCTACGAGCAGTACTTC.

There are many counts of this clone. Sequence at one end of the junction differs from germline and may be a read error. The V call is TRBV6-8, the J call TRBJ2-5; 9 nucleotides agree with TRBD2. CDR1 MNHGY and CDR2 SAAAGT come from the germline V gene. The CDR3 loop spans 13 amino acids. The CDR3 DNA is TGTGCCATCAGTGCGGGGGGGCAAGAGACCCAGTACTTC. The encoded protein is CAISAGGQETQYF.

This clone was observed a few times. The CDR3 region is CASVPGEGYEQYF. As DNA, the CDR3 is TGTGCCAGCGTACCCGGAGAAGGTTACGAGCAGTACTTC. The J gene is TRBJ2-7, the V gene TRBV9; D not resolved. Germline V gene sequence: CDR1 SGDLS, CDR2 YYNGEE. V was trimmed by 7 bases and J by 4 bases, leaving 15 bases between them. CDR3 length: 13 amino acids.

The table lists this clone with a few counts. The chain employs TRBV28 and TRBJ1-1, with a weak D call TRBD1 (6 bases). The CDR3 consists of 13 residues. CDR1 is MDHEN, CDR2 SYDVKM, per germline. V lost 1 base and J 8 bases, leaving 11 bases between the germline ends. CDR3 nucleotide sequence: TGTGCCAGCAGTTTATACCAGGGGATAGAAGCTTTCTTT. Translation: CASSLYQGIEAFF.

V gene TRBV23-1 combines with J gene TRBJ2-7, with TRBD2 identical over 11 bases. TRBV23-1 falls under the ORF class, with uncertain function. The CDR3 consists of 14 residues. Germline trimming cut 4 bases from V and 9 bases from J; bases unmatched to any gene: 8. The CDR3 loop reads CASSPPRTSGLQYF. The CDR3 nucleotides read TGCGCCAGCAGTCCTCCCCGGACTAGCGGGTTGCAGTACTTC.

The CDR3 region is CASSIPGLGGNEQFF. The CDR3 nucleotides are TGTGCCAGTAGTATCCCGGGACTAGGGGGAAATGAGCAGTTCTTC. V is TRBV19 and J is TRBJ2-1, with 8 bases aligning to TRBD2. This CDR3 has 15 residues. In germline, CDR1 is LNHDA, CDR2 SQIVND (reference sequence). V lost 3 bases and J lost 7; bases outside the gene matches: 8.

This clone is a singleton in its sample. The genes are TRBV10-2 and TRBJ2-7; 8 nucleotides agree with TRBD1. V shed 1 base and J 1 base; nucleotides not matched to a gene: 3. CDR1 is WSHSY and CDR2 is SAAADI in the germline V gene. CDR3 length: 15 amino acids. CDR3 in amino acids: CASSEFGQGSYEQYF. The CDR3 region has the DNA TGCGCCAGCAGTGAGTTTGGACAGGGTTCCTACGAGCAGTACTTC.

The chain combines TRBV6-4 with TRBJ2-2; D not resolved. CDR3 length: 11 residues. CDR1 and CDR2 from the germline V gene are MRHNA and SNTAGT. Trimming shortened V by 6 bases and J by 7 bases, and 6 bases separated the two germline ends. The chain's CDR3 is CASRKVGELFF. DNA of the CDR3: TGTGCCAGCAGGAAGGTCGGGGAGCTGTTTTTT.

The J gene is TRBJ1-5, the V gene TRBV19, with 9 bases fitting TRBD1. The V segment lost 5 bases and the J segment 8 bases; nucleotides outside the gene matches: 13. Germline values: CDR1 LNHDA, CDR2 SQIVND (reference sequence). The CDR3 has 16 residues. The CDR3 DNA sequence: TGTGCCAGTAGTCTGAGCCGGCGGGACAGGGTAAAGCCCCAGCATTTT. Translating gives CASSLSRRDRVKPQHF.

The CDR3 region is CASSPGLAGGGGEQFF. The CDR3 nucleotides are TGTGCCAGCAGCCCGGGACTAGCGGGGGGGGGTGGTGAGCAGTTCTTC. The gene calls are TRBV6-8 and TRBJ2-1; 16 nucleotides align to TRBD2. In germline, CDR1 is MNHGY, CDR2 SAAAGT. The length of the CDR3 is 16 residues. The V and J ends lost 6 bases and 9 bases, in that order; junction bases with no gene match: 8.

The V and J genes are TRBV4-1 and TRBJ1-6; maybe TRBD1 (6 bases). V was trimmed by 3 bases and J by 5 bases, leaving 11 bases between them. This CDR3 is 15 amino acids long. Germline assignment: CDR1 MGHRA and CDR2 YSYEKL. The DNA of the CDR3 is TGCGCCAGCAGCCACCGCAGACAGGATAATTCACCCCTCCACTTT. The encoded protein is CASSHRRQDNSPLHF.

V usage is TRBV10-2 and J usage is TRBJ2-2, with a tentative D call TRBD2 (6 bases). V was pared by 2 bases and J by 4 bases, with 11 bases between. CDR3 size: 15 residues. Per germline, CDR1 WSHSY and CDR2 SAAADI. As DNA, the CDR3 is TGCGCCAGCAGTGAGGCGGGATCGGGCACCGGGGAGCTGTTTTTT. Translating gives CASSEAGSGTGELFF.

This clone was counted a few times. The V and J genes are TRBV9 and TRBJ2-3; 7 nucleotides align to TRBD2. V lost 0 bases, J lost 3 bases, and 7 bases stayed unmatched. The CDR3 is 16 amino acids. Germline values: CDR1 SGDLS, CDR2 YYNGEE. The CDR3 coding sequence is TGTGCCAGCAGCGTAGTGGCTAGCGGACGGACAGATACGCAGTATTTT. Protein product: CASSVVASGRTDTQYF.

This clone has just a few counts. The rearrangement joins TRBV11-3 to TRBJ2-7; D is perhaps TRBD1 or TRBD2 (5 bases each). From germline, CDR1 is SGHNT and CDR2 YENEEA. This CDR3 spans 14 amino acids. V lost 8 bases and J lost 1, with 15 bases in between. Here the CDR3 reads CASFLRDQSYEQYF. The CDR3 DNA sequence: TGTGCCAGCTTCTTACGGGACCAATCCTACGAGCAGTACTTC.

This clone came up once. This chain links TRBV18 with TRBJ1-1; 7 bases map to TRBD1. Per germline, CDR1 KGHSH and CDR2 LQKENI. The CDR3 is 17 amino acids. The V segment lost 3 bases and the J segment 1 base; nucleotides outside the gene matches: 11. CDR3 residues: CASSPQRQGLKNTEAFF. Written as DNA, the CDR3 is TGTGCCAGCTCACCGCAAAGACAGGGTTTAAAGAACACTGAAGCTTTCTTT.

This clone was seen a handful of times. The chain couples TRBV9 to TRBJ1-3, with D possibly TRBD1 on 6 matching bases. Germline V gives CDR1 SGDLS, CDR2 YYNGEE. Trimming cost V 2 bases and J 0 bases, with 12 bases left between them. This CDR3 spans 16 amino acids. The CDR3 reads CASSVGGSVSGNTIYF. The CDR3 DNA reads as TGTGCCAGCAGCGTTGGGGGCAGTGTCTCTGGAAACACCATATATTTT.